Shown below are 5 T cell receptor beta chains from a single sample sequenced in a study of early stage breast cancer tumors. The method was immunoSEQ multiplex PCR; TCRdb's version includes in-frame clones alone and lacks a portion of them. The sample includes some 24,000 clones, about 70% seen only once; the top ten take about 10%. What was sequenced was breast tumor tissue. These receptors were collected from a person in their sixties with breast cancer.

This rearrangement joins TRBV11-2 to TRBJ1-1; 7 bases line up with TRBD1. The germline V gene has CDR1 SGHAT and CDR2 FQNNGV. This CDR3 has 14 residues. The junction had 7 bases not matched to a gene; V was cut back by 2 bases and J by 7 bases. This CDR3 is CASSLNVRGSEAFF. The DNA for the CDR3 is TGTGCCAGCAGCTTAAACGTCAGGGGGAGTGAAGCTTTCTTT. Supplemented by reference TRBV11-2 and TRBJ1-1, the full variable domain reads EAGVAQSPRYKIIEKRQSVAFWCNPISGHATLYWYQQILGQGPKLLIQFQNNGVVDDSQLPKDRFSAERLKGVDSTLKIQPAKLEDSAVYLCASSLNVRGSEAFFGQGTRLTVV.

This clone was seen just once. V is TRBV7-2 and J is TRBJ2-1; 8 nucleotides agree with TRBD1. V shed 1 base and J 4 bases; nucleotides not matched to a gene: 12. Germline V lookup: CDR1 SGHTA, CDR2 FQGNSA. The CDR3 totals 18 residues. The CDR3 region has the DNA TGTGCCAGCAGCTTAGATCTACCCCAGGGGGCGGGTTACAATGAGCAGTTCTTC. This translates into CASSLDLPQGAGYNEQFF.

This clone occurred a few times. The chain carries TRBV7-7 and TRBJ2-3; D remains unclear. Trimming stripped 0 bases from V and 6 bases from J, with 7 bases between. The CDR3 spans 13 residues. CDR1 SSHAT and CDR2 FNYEAQ come from the germline V gene (reference sequence). DNA of the CDR3: TGTGCCAGCAGCTTAGCTGCGCGGGATACGCAGTATTTT. This sequence encodes CASSLAARDTQYF.

The chain uses TRBV6-5 and TRBJ1-2; D might be TRBD1 (5 bases). The CDR3 is made up of 15 amino acids. CDR1 and CDR2 (germline): MNHEY, SVGAGI. Trimming shortened V by 6 bases and J by 2 bases, and 16 bases separated the two germline ends. This CDR3 reads CASRVTTGENYGYTF. The CDR3 nucleotides read TGTGCCAGCAGGGTAACGACGGGGGAGAACTATGGCTACACCTTC.

The chain uses TRBV19 and TRBJ2-3; D uncertain. Germline V CDR1 and CDR2: LNHDA, SQIVND (reference sequence). The CDR3 contains 15 residues. Trimming stripped 7 bases from V and 2 bases from J, with 16 bases between. The CDR3 loop reads CASTSGRSPTDTQYF. The CDR3 nucleotides read TGTGCCAGTACCTCAGGAAGGTCGCCCACAGATACGCAGTATTTT.